The 9 T cell receptor beta chains listed next were all sequenced from one sample in a study of tumor-infiltrating lymphocytes in primary liver carcinoma. The source material, roughly 18-30 mg of unsorted bulk tissue, was used to co-extract RNA and DNA. The authors made TCR beta cDNA from 400 to 550 ng total RNA with a constant-region primer. Investigators got TCR beta libraries out of three nested multiplex PCR rounds, done with slightly modified ARM-PCR. The two initial PCR rounds, roughly 10 cycles each, used TRBV1-TRBV30 forward and C-beta reverse primers. Using its own MiXCR run on the multiplex PCR reads, TCRdb lists one record per CDR3 protein. The sample contains tens of thousands of distinct CDR3 sequences, 60% to 80% of which appear only once. Sequences were obtained from liver tumor tissue from sampling region 4. The subset: tumor region T4, right-lateral pole. These receptors were taken from a man in his forties with primary liver carcinoma and hepatitis B virus infection.

Notes on this clonotype: Sequence at one end of the junction differs from germline and may be a read error. The V gene is TRBV11-2, the J gene TRBJ2-1; D remains ambiguous. Germline V gives CDR1 SGHAT, CDR2 FQNNGV. The CDR3 spans 15 residues. The CDR3: CATGQDQPSYNGQFF. The CDR3, as DNA: TGTGCCACCGGGCAAGATCAACCATCCTACAATGGGCAGTTCTTC.

With regard to this clonotype: The CDR3 does not end in the conserved phenylalanine or tryptophan, so this is likely a read error. V is TRBV29-1 and J is TRBJ2-7; the match to TRBD2 covers 7 bases. CDR3 length: 14 residues. In germline, CDR1 is SQVTM, CDR2 ANQGSEA. V was pared by 4 bases and J by 4 bases, with 10 bases of the junction left unmatched. The CDR3 bases are TGCAGCGTTGTACTAACGGGAGGACCATACGAGCAGTACTTA. Translation gives CSVVLTGGPYEQYL.

Remarks on this clonotype: A junction boundary mismatches the germline segment, possibly from a read error. The chain recombines TRBV12-3 or TRBV12-4 with TRBJ2-3, with 8 bases fitting TRBD2. The CDR3 has 16 amino acids. The CDR3 DNA reads TGTGCCAACAGTTCCCTAAGCGGGAGCGCTACAGATATGCAGTATTTT. Translated, it gives CANSSLSGSATDMQYF.

With regard to this clonotype: The junction does not match germline at one end; this may be a read error. This chain uses TRBV25-1 with TRBJ2-2; 9 bases agree with TRBD2. Germline CDR1 reads MGHDK; CDR2 reads SYGVNS. CDR3 size: 16 residues. The CDR3 sequence is CVSKGLAWGNTGELFF. Here the CDR3 DNA reads TGTGTCAGCAAAGGACTAGCGTGGGGGAACACCGGGGAGCTGTTTTTT.

This clonotype was seen many times. The CDR3 nucleotides read TGTGCCAGCAGTATCATGGGGAGGAATCCCATGAACACTGAAGCTTTCTTT. Protein sequence: CASSIMGRNPMNTEAFF. The V and J genes are TRBV6-6 and TRBJ1-1; D gene uncertain. Germline CDR1 reads MNHNY; CDR2 reads SVGAGI (reference sequence). This CDR3 has 17 residues. With 5 bases removed from V and 0 bases from J, the gap between germline ends came to 19 bases.

This clonotype was recorded at least ten times. The gene calls are TRBV29-1 and TRBJ2-3, with 9 bases identical to TRBD2. Trimming at V came to 6 bases and at J to 0 bases, leaving 4 bases not matched to a gene. The CDR3 spans 14 residues. Germline values: CDR1 SQVTM, CDR2 ANQGSEA. The CDR3: CSVPSGTSTDTQYF. The DNA for the CDR3 is TGCAGCGTCCCTAGCGGGACTAGCACAGATACGCAGTATTTT.

By share, this clonotype ranks as medium-sized. The chain employs TRBV11-2 and TRBJ2-3; 7 bases fit TRBD2. CDR3 length equals 15 residues. In germline, CDR1 is SGHAT, CDR2 FQNNGV. V shed 4 bases and J 2 bases; nucleotides not matched to a gene: 6. CDR3 sequence reads: CASSWGSGATDTQYF. DNA of the CDR3: TGTGCCAGCAGCTGGGGGAGCGGGGCCACAGATACGCAGTATTTT.

The rearrangement joins TRBV11-2 to TRBJ2-2, with a tentative D call TRBD2 (5 bases). Looked up from germline, CDR1 is SGHAT and CDR2 is FQNNGV. This CDR3 spans 15 amino acids. CDR3 amino acids: CTSSSVGRGTGELFF. CDR3 DNA: TGTACGAGCAGCTCAGTCGGACGGGGCACCGGGGAGCTGTTTTTT.

On this clonotype itself: A read error is possible here, since a much larger clone lies one base away. This rearrangement joins TRBV6-1 to TRBJ2-7, with D perhaps being TRBD1 or TRBD2 (5 bases each). Germline CDR1 reads MNHNS; CDR2 reads SASEGT. This CDR3 has 12 residues. Trimming removed 4 bases at V and 5 bases at J, with 9 bases between. CDR3 coding DNA: TGTGCCAGCAGTGGTGGGGACCACGAGCAGTACTTC. This codes for CASSGGDHEQYF.